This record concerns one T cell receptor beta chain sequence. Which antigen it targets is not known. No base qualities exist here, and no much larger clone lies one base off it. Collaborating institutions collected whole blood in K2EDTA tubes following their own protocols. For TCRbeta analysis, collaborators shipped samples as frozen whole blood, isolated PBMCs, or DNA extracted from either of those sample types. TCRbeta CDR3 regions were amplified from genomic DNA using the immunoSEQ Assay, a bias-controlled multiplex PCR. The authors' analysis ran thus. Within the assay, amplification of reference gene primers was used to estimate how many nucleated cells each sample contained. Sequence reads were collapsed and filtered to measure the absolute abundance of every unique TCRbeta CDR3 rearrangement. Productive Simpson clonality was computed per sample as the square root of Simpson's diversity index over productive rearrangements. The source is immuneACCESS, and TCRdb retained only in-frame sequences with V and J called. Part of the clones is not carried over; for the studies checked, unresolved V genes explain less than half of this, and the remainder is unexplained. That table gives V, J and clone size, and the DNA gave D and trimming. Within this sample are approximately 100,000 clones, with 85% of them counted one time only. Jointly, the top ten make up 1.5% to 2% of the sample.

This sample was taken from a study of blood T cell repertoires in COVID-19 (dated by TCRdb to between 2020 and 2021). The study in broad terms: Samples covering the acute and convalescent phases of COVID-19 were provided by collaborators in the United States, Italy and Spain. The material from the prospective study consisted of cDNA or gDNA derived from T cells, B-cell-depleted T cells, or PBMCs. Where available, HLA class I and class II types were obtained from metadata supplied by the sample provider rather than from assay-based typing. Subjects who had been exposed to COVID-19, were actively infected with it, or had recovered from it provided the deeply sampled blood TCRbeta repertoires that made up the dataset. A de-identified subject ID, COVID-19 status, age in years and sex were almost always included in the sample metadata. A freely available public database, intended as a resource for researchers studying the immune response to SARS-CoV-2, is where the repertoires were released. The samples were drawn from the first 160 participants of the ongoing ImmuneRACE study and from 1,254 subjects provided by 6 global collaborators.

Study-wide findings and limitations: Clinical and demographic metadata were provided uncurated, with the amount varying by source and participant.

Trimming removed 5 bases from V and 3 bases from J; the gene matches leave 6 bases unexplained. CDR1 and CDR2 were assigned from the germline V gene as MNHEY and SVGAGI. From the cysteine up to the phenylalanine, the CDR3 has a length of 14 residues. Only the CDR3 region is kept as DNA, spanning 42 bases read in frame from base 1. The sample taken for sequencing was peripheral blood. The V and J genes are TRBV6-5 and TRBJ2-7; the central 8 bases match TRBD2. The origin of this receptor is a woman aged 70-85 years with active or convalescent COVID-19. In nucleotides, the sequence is TGTGCCAGCAGTACGGGACTAGGGGGCTACGAGCAGTACTTC. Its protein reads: CASSTGLGGYEQYF.